This T cell receptor beta chain was recorded in a study of cytomegalovirus exposure and HLA in healthy donors. Broader study findings: The authors later found TCR association rates varying by HLA locus, with DRB1 most and HLA-C fewest. It was confirmed in vitro that three of the CMV-associated chains were specific for CMV antigens.

The CDR3 totals 12 residues. The germline CDR1 and CDR2 sequences are SGHTA and FQGNSA. The V gene lost 6 bases and the J gene lost 6 bases, with 8 bases spanning the gap. As concerns this clone: Its cognate antigen is unknown.

PCR employed 60 Vbeta and 13 Jbeta primers. Data came from immunoSEQ multiplex PCR; TCRdb stores just in-frame clones and leaves some out. The table records 150,000 to 200,000 clones, about 80% of them present only once. The sample comprised PBMCs. The TCR originated in a woman aged 40 to 49 in good health and CMV-seronegative. The chain employs TRBV7-2 and TRBJ2-2; TRBD2 might be the D (6 bases). As DNA, the CDR3 is TGTGCCAGCAGTCGGAGGGCCGGGGAGCTGTTTTTT. Residues: CASSRRAGELFF.